The rows below give T cell receptor beta chains drawn from one sample of a study of blood T cell repertoires in COVID-19. Assay used: immunoSEQ multiplex PCR; TCRdb lists only in-frame clones, some missing. The data show around 150,000 clones, approximately 86% seen once. The sample taken for sequencing was peripheral blood. These receptors were taken from a man aged 55 to 70 with acute or convalescent COVID-19. The conserved cysteine and the conserved F or W are not part of the CDR3 here.

v_call: TRBV4-1
j_call: TRBJ2-5
cdr3_aa: ASSQDPSGYQTQY

v_call: TRBV6-1
j_call: TRBJ2-2
cdr3_aa: ASSEPGQRAGELF

v_call: TRBV6-5
j_call: TRBJ1-5
cdr3_aa: ASSYGGGQPQH

v_call: TRBV6-4
j_call: TRBJ2-1
cdr3_aa: ASRGSGIHDNEQF

v_call: TRBV28
j_call: TRBJ1-3
cdr3_aa: ASSLWGAQGNTIY

v_call: TRBV7-6
j_call: TRBJ2-5
cdr3_aa: ASSHLAQNQETQY

v_call: TRBV5-4
j_call: TRBJ2-7
cdr3_aa: ASSLDTAGEQY

v_call: TRBV21-1
j_call: TRBJ2-4
cdr3_aa: AAPGSRCREAKNIQY

v_call: TRBV3-1/TRBV3-2
j_call: TRBJ1-6
cdr3_aa: ASRGSSYNSPLH

v_call: TRBV3-1/TRBV3-2
j_call: TRBJ1-2
cdr3_aa: ASSQRRANYGYT

v_call: TRBV28
j_call: TRBJ1-5
cdr3_aa: ASSSRDRARNQPQH

v_call: TRBV9
j_call: TRBJ2-3
cdr3_aa: ASSARGLGGPDTQY

v_call: TRBV6-1
j_call: TRBJ2-7
cdr3_aa: ASSESVGRSYEQY

v_call: TRBV5-5
j_call: TRBJ2-7
cdr3_aa: ASSYGYELYEQY

v_call: TRBV2
j_call: TRBJ1-4
cdr3_aa: ATGGQGHEKLF

v_call: TRBV5-1
j_call: TRBJ1-1
cdr3_aa: ASSLGHTNTEAF

v_call: TRBV28
j_call: TRBJ1-5
cdr3_aa: ASSIGGGNQPQH

v_call: TRBV23-1
j_call: TRBJ1-5
cdr3_aa: ASSQSPSRADSNQPQH

v_call: TRBV5-1
j_call: TRBJ2-1
cdr3_aa: ASSGGQGNEQF

v_call: TRBV15
j_call: TRBJ2-2
cdr3_aa: ATSRAGTVTNTGELF

v_call: TRBV25-1
j_call: TRBJ2-3
cdr3_aa: ASSELDRATDTQY

v_call: TRBV18
j_call: TRBJ1-1
cdr3_aa: ASSPPRAGGSNTEAF

v_call: TRBV6-5
j_call: TRBJ1-2
cdr3_aa: ASRRTGGVYGYT

v_call: TRBV5-1
j_call: TRBJ1-2
cdr3_aa: ASSLGQDNGYT

v_call: TRBV5-1
j_call: TRBJ2-5
cdr3_aa: ASSPRVSGVLQETQY

v_call: TRBV19
j_call: TRBJ2-2
cdr3_aa: ASSRQMSTGELF

v_call: TRBV6-4
j_call: TRBJ1-1
cdr3_aa: ASSKTGFGTEAF

v_call: TRBV6-5
j_call: TRBJ2-3
cdr3_aa: ASSKRGTDTQY

v_call: TRBV3-1/TRBV3-2
j_call: TRBJ2-1
cdr3_aa: ASSRTSGYNEQF

v_call: TRBV27
j_call: TRBJ2-7
cdr3_aa: ASSSLGSGRAYEQY

v_call: TRBV28
j_call: TRBJ1-2
cdr3_aa: ASSSGQGFDYGYT

v_call: TRBV29-1
j_call: TRBJ2-5
cdr3_aa: SVELAVYQETQY

v_call: TRBV29-1
j_call: TRBJ2-7
cdr3_aa: SVETTGDSYEQY

v_call: TRBV19
j_call: TRBJ2-7
cdr3_aa: ASRRYGTETYEQY

v_call: TRBV29-1
j_call: TRBJ1-2
cdr3_aa: SVEAGDGYT

v_call: TRBV5-4
j_call: TRBJ2-7
cdr3_aa: ASAQGTGLNGQY